This T cell receptor beta chain was sequenced during a study of cytomegalovirus exposure and HLA in healthy donors. V was shortened by 2 bases and J by 7 bases, with 14 bases between the two germline ends. The length of the CDR3 is 14 residues. CDR1 is MDHEN, CDR2 SYDVKM, per germline. As concerns this clone: Its antigen is still unknown.

13 Jbeta primers and 60 Vbeta primers were used for the PCR. This table comes from immunoSEQ multiplex PCR, and its TCRdb copy is limited to in-frame clones, with some not included. The sample carries 130,000 or so clones, approximately 80% recorded once. Study outcomes and limitations: TCR beta V segments were, for the most part, productive about 87% or about 30% of the time in an earlier analysis. Specific recognition of CMV antigens was confirmed in vitro for three chains (all CMV-associated). One variant, a missense change in DCLRE1C, was linked in a later analysis to TCR beta V- and J-gene trimming. There were 164 TCR beta chains listed as cytomegalovirus-associated.

This chain links TRBV28 with TRBJ1-1; tentatively, D is TRBD1 (5 bases). This TCR was sampled from a female donor in good health and CMV-seronegative. Sequenced material: PBMCs. Here the CDR3 DNA reads TGTGCCAGCAGTTTACTTAACCGGGGGGATGAAGCTTTCTTT. It encodes CASSLLNRGDEAFF.